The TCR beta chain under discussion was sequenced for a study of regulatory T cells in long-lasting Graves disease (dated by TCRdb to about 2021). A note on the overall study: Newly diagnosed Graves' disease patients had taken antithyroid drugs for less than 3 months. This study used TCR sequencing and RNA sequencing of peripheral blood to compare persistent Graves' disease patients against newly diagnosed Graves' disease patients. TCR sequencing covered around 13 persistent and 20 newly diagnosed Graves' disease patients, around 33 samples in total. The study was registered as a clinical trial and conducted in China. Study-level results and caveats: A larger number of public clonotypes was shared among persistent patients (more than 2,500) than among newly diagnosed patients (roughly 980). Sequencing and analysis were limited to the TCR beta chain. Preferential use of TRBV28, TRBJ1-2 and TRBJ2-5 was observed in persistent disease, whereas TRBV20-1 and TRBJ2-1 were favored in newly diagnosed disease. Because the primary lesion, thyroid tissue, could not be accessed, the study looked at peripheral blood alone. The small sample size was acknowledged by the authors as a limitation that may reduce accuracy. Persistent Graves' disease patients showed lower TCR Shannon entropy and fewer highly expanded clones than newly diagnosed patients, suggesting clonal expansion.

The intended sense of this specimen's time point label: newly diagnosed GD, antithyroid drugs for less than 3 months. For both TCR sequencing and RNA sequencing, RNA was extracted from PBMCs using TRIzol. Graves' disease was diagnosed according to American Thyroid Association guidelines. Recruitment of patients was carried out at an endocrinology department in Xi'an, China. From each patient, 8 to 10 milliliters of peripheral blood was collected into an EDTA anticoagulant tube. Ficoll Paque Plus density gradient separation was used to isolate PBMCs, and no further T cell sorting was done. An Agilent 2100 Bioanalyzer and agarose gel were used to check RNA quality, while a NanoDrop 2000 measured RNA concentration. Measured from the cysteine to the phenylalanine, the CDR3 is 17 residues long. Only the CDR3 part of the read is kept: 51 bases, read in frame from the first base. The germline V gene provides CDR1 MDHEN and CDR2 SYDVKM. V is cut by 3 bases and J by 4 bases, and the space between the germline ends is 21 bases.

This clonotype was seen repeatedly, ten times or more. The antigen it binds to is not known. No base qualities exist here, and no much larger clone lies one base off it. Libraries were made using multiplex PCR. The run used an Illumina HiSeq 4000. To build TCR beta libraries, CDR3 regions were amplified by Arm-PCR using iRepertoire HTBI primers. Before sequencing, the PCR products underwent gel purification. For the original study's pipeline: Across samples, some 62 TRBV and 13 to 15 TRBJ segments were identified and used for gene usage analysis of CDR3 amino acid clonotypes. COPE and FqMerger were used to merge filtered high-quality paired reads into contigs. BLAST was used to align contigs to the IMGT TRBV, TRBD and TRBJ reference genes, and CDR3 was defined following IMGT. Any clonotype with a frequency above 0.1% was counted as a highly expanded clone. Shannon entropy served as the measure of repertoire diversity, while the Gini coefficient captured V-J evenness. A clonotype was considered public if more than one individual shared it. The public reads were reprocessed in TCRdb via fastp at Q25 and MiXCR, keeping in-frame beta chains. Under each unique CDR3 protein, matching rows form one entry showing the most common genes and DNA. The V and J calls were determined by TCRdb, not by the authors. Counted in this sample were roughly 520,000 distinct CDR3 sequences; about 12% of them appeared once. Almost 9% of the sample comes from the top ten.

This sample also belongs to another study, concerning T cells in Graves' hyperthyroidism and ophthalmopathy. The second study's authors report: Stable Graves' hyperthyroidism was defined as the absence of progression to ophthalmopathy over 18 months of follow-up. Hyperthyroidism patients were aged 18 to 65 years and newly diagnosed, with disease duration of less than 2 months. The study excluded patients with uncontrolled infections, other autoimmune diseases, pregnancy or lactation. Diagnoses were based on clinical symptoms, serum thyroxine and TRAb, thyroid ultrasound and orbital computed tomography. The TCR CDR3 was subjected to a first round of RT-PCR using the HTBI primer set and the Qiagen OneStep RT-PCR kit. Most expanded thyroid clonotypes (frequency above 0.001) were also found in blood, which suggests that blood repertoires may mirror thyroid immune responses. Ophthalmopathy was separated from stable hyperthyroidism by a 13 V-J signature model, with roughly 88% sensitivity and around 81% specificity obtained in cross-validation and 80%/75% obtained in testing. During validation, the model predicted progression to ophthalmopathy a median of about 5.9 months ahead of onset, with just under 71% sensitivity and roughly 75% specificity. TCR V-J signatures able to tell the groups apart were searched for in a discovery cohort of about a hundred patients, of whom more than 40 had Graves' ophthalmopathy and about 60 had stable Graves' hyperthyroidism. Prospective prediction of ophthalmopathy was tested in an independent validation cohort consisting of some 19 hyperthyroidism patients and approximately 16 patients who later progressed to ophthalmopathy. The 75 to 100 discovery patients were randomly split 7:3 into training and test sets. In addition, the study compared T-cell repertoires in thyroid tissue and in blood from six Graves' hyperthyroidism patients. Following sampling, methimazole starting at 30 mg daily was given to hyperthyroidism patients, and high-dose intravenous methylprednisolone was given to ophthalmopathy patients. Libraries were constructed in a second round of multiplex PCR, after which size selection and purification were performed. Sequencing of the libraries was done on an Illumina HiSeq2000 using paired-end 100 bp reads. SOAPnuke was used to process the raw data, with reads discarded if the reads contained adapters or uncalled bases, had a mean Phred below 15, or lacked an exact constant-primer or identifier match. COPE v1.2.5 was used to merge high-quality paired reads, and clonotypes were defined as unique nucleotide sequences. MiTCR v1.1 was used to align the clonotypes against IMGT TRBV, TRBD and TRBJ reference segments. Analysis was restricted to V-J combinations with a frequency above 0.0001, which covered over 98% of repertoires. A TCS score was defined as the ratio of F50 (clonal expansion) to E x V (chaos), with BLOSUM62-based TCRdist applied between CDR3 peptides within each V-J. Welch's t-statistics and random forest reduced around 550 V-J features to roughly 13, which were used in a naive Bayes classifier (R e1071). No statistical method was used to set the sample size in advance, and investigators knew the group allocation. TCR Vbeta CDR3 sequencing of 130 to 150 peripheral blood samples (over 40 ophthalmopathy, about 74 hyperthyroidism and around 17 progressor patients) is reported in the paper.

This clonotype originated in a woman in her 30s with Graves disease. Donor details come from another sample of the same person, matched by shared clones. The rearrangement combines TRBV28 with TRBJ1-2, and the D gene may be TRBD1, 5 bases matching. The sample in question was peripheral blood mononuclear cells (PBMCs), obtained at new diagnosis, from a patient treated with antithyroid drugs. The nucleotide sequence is TGTGCCAGCAGTTTGGGTCCGCACGACAGTACCCGCTATGGCTACACCTTC. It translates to CASSLGPHDSTRYGYTF.